The 29 T cell receptor beta chains reported below all come from one sample, sequenced in a study of shared clonotypes between healthy human individuals. As defined, naive CD8 cells were CD45RO-negative and positively selected for CCR7, with terminally differentiated effector memory CD45RA+ cells excluded. The protocol was immunoSEQ multiplex PCR, while the TCRdb copy is restricted to in-frame clones and leaves out a portion. The sample consists of over 2,000,000 clones, roughly 93% of them appearing once. The sample taken for sequencing was naive CD8+ T cells from PBMCs. These receptors came from a man younger than 35 in good health. Some clones in this sample may be carry-over from other donors' samples.

The chain uses TRBV7-8 and TRBJ2-7; D call uncertain. V gave up 5 bases and J gave up 4 bases, with 18 bases separating them. Germline V gene data show CDR1 as SGHVS and CDR2 as FQNEAQ. CDR3 length equals 15 residues. The CDR3 DNA reads TGTGCCAGCAGCGAGGATCCGGACGGCAATTACGAGCAGTACTTC. It encodes CASSEDPDGNYEQYF.

The genes are TRBV5-8 and TRBJ2-1; no reliable D call. CDR3 length: 14 residues. Germline values: CDR1 SGHTS, CDR2 YDEGEE. Between the trimmed V and J ends, which lost 4 bases and 2 bases, there was a span of 10 bases. The CDR3, as DNA: TGTGCCAGCAGCCAGGACCGAGCCTACAATGAGCAGTTCTTC. This translates into CASSQDRAYNEQFF.

This chain connects TRBV7-9 to TRBJ2-1; TRBD2 agrees at 9 bases. The germline V gene encodes CDR1 SEHNR and CDR2 FQNEAQ (reference sequence). The ends lost 7 bases at V and 8 bases at J; junction bases unmatched: 9. The length of the CDR3 is 14 residues. CDR3 in DNA: TGTGCCAGCACCCCGGGGACTAGCCTCGATGAGCAGTTCTTC. It yields the protein CASTPGTSLDEQFF.

The chain couples TRBV10-3 to TRBJ2-5; D possibly corresponds to TRBD1 (5 bases). There are 14 residues in the CDR3. V lost 4 bases and J 2 bases, leaving 11 bases between the germline ends. Germline V gene sequence: CDR1 ENHRY, CDR2 SYGVKD. CDR3 sequence reads: CAISGSGKQETQYF. CDR3 in DNA: TGTGCCATCAGTGGGTCAGGGAAGCAAGAGACCCAGTACTTC.

The rearrangement links TRBV19 to TRBJ2-5, with TRBD1 matching over 9 bases. With 4 bases clipped from V and 3 bases from J, the junction kept 6 bases outside the gene matches. Germline V gives CDR1 LNHDA, CDR2 SQIVND (reference sequence). The CDR3 consists of 15 residues. The CDR3 region has the DNA TGTGCCAGTAGTAGCCAACGGACAGGGGAAGAGACCCAGTACTTC. It specifies CASSSQRTGEETQYF.

The V call is TRBV6-5, the J call TRBJ1-2; tentative D call: TRBD1 (5 bases). Germline values: CDR1 MNHEY, CDR2 SVGAGI. This CDR3 is 15 amino acids long. V shed 5 bases and J shed 4 bases, with 17 bases lying between them. The DNA of the CDR3 is TGTGCCAGCAGTCCTATAGAGGGCGGGGGCTATGGCTACACCTTC. It specifies CASSPIEGGGYGYTF.

This clone was found a few times. The CDR3 nucleotides read TGTGCCAGCAGCTTGGACGGGTATGGCTACACCTTC. Translating gives CASSLDGYGYTF. The chain couples TRBV5-4 to TRBJ1-2; D uncertain. V dropped 0 bases and J dropped 5 bases, with 5 bases sitting between them. Germline V gene data show CDR1 as SGHNT and CDR2 as YYREEE (reference sequence). CDR3 size: 12 residues. Full variable domain (missing parts from reference TRBV5-4 and TRBJ1-2): ETGVTQSPTHLIKTRGQQVTLRCSSQSGHNTVSWYQQALGQGPQFIFQYYREEENGRGNFPPRFSGLQFPNYSSELNVNALELDDSALYLCASSLDGYGYTFGSGTRLTVV.

CDR3 region: CASCDRAAEQYF. DNA of the CDR3: TGTGCCAGCTGCGACAGAGCCGCCGAGCAGTACTTC. The chain employs TRBV7-9 and TRBJ2-7, with D perhaps TRBD1 (5 bases). Trimming took 8 bases from V and 6 from J, leaving 14 bases between them. This CDR3 comprises 12 residues. Germline CDR1 is SEHNR and CDR2 is FQNEAQ (reference sequence).

Here the CDR3 reads CASSLGARAEQYF. As DNA, the CDR3 is TGTGCCAGCAGCCTGGGGGCCCGAGCCGAGCAGTACTTC. The rearrangement uses TRBV5-6 and TRBJ2-7; possibly TRBD1 for D (6 bases). This CDR3 has 13 residues. V lost 4 bases and J lost 6, with 14 bases in between. Germline lookup yields CDR1 SGHDT and CDR2 YYEEEE.

This clone has a single count. The CDR3: CASSIRVLYGYTF. The CDR3 nucleotides are TGTGCCAGTAGTATACGGGTCCTCTATGGCTACACCTTC. The chain combines TRBV19 with TRBJ1-2, with no clear D. Germline-derived CDR1 and CDR2 are LNHDA and SQIVND (reference sequence). The germline V and J ends were trimmed by 2 bases and 4 bases, with 8 bases remaining between them. The length of the CDR3 is 13 residues. Together with reference TRBV19 and TRBJ1-2, the CDR3 gives the full variable domain: DGGITQSPKYLFRKEGQNVTLSCEQNLNHDAMYWYRQDPGQGLRLIYYSQIVNDFQKGDIAEGYSVSREKKESFPLTVTSAQKNPTAFYLCASSIRVLYGYTFGSGTRLTVV.

The chain links TRBV9 to TRBJ1-2; no definite D call. Germline V gene data show CDR1 as SGDLS and CDR2 as YYNGEE. V was shortened by 3 bases and J by 1 base, with 10 bases between the two germline ends. The CDR3 spans 14 residues. In nucleotides, the CDR3 is TGTGCCAGCAGCGCCTCGCTCGGTAACTATGGCTACACCTTC. This encodes CASSASLGNYGYTF.

The rearrangement uses TRBV7-3 and TRBJ2-3; the match to TRBD2 covers 8 bases. The CDR3 consists of 14 residues. Trimming took 5 bases from V and 6 from J; bases not matched to a gene: 7. Germline V CDR1 and CDR2: SGHTA, FQGTGA. CDR3 region: CASSPTGGLDTQYF. The CDR3 DNA is TGTGCCAGCAGCCCGACGGGAGGGCTGGATACGCAGTATTTT.

This clone was counted once. The CDR3 loop reads CASSSGWGNTGELFF. As DNA, the CDR3 is TGTGCCAGCAGCTCCGGATGGGGGAACACCGGGGAGCTGTTTTTT. The chain recombines TRBV7-6 with TRBJ2-2, with D hard to call. The CDR3 is made up of 15 amino acids. Germline assignment: CDR1 SGHVS and CDR2 FNYEAQ. V was clipped by 4 bases and J by 1 base, with 10 bases between them.

The chain uses TRBV19 and TRBJ2-3; 12 bases map to TRBD2. V shed 5 bases, J shed 6 bases, and the junction held 9 bases outside the gene matches. The CDR3 loop spans 16 amino acids. The germline V gene encodes CDR1 LNHDA and CDR2 SQIVND (reference sequence). Here the CDR3 reads CASSAYRGTSGDTQYF. In DNA, the CDR3 is TGTGCCAGTAGTGCATACAGAGGGACTAGCGGGGATACGCAGTATTTT.

CDR3 DNA: TGTGCCAGCACTCTCCCCACCCTAGCGGGAGCGATTGAGCAGTTCTTC. Protein: CASTLPTLAGAIEQFF. This chain uses TRBV6-4 with TRBJ2-1; 10 bases fit TRBD2. Per germline, CDR1 MRHNA and CDR2 SNTAGT. This CDR3 contains 16 residues. Trimming at V came to 7 bases and at J to 9 bases, leaving 15 bases not matched to a gene.

The CDR3: CATRNWENTGELFF. CDR3 coding DNA: TGTGCCACCCGGAATTGGGAGAACACCGGGGAGCTGTTTTTT. The gene calls are TRBV2 and TRBJ2-2; D gene unclear. The CDR3 is 14 residues long. CDR1 is SNHLY, CDR2 FYNNEI, per germline. With 10 bases removed from V and 1 base from J, the gap between germline ends came to 13 bases. Looking up the rest from reference TRBV2 and TRBJ2-2 gives the full variable domain: EPEVTQTPSHQVTQMGQEVILRCVPISNHLYFYWYRQILGQKVEFLVSFYNNEISEKSEIFDDQFSVERPDGSNFTLKIRSTKLEDSAMYFCATRNWENTGELFFGEGSRLTVL.

The rearrangement links TRBV19 to TRBJ1-1, with D perhaps TRBD1 (6 bases). This CDR3 comprises 13 residues. CDR1 is LNHDA and CDR2 is SQIVND in the germline V gene (reference sequence). V was clipped by 3 bases and J by 6 bases, with 11 bases between them. The DNA for the CDR3 is TGTGCCAGTAGTATCACGGGACAAGCTGAAGCTTTCTTT. The encoded protein is CASSITGQAEAFF.

The CDR3 sequence is CATKQGVHEQYF. The DNA of the CDR3 is TGTGCTACAAAACAGGGCGTCCACGAGCAGTACTTC. This sequence joins TRBV6-5 and TRBJ2-7, with D perhaps matching TRBD1 (6 bases). CDR3 size: 12 residues. CDR1 and CDR2 from the germline V gene are MNHEY and SVGAGI.

The rearrangement uses TRBV2 and TRBJ1-1, with D unclear. CDR3 length equals 14 residues. Trimming shortened V by 4 bases and J by 0 bases, and 9 bases separated the two germline ends. Germline V CDR1 and CDR2: SNHLY, FYNNEI. The CDR3 sequence: CASSASFMNTEAFF. The CDR3 nucleotides are TGTGCCAGCAGTGCGTCTTTCATGAACACTGAAGCTTTCTTT.

This chain joins TRBV7-2 and TRBJ2-7, with 12 bases lining up with TRBD2. J gave up 4 bases and V 5 bases, and 6 bases lay outside the gene matches. The CDR3 runs 15 residues. The germline gives CDR1 SGHTA, CDR2 FQGNSA. The CDR3 region has the DNA TGTGCCAGCAGCCGCGGACTAGCGGGAAGTTACGAGCAGTACTTC. Protein product: CASSRGLAGSYEQYF.

About this clone itself: Other DNA sequences from this sample encode an identical CDR3 as well. This rearrangement joins TRBV19 to TRBJ2-3; D call uncertain. The germline V gene encodes CDR1 LNHDA and CDR2 SQIVND (reference sequence). V was pared by 4 bases and J by 0 bases, with 5 bases between. This CDR3 has 13 residues. The CDR3 here is CASSRVSTDTQYF. The CDR3 DNA reads as TGTGCCAGTAGTAGAGTGAGCACAGATACGCAGTATTTT.

V gene TRBV28 combines with J gene TRBJ2-5; TRBD1 might be the D (6 bases). The CDR3 contains 16 residues. The germline CDR1 and CDR2 sequences are MDHEN and SYDVKM. Trimming cost V 3 bases and J 2 bases, with 16 bases left between them. The CDR3 region has the DNA TGTGCCAGCAGTTTGGCTCGCACAGGGTGGCAAGAGACCCAGTACTTC. Translated: CASSLARTGWQETQYF.

J is TRBJ2-1 and V is TRBV29-1; possible D gene TRBD2, 5 bases. V dropped 4 bases and J dropped 8 bases, with 24 bases sitting between them. Germline values: CDR1 SQVTM, CDR2 ANQGSEA. The CDR3 runs 16 residues. DNA of the CDR3: TGCAGCGTTGGTGTAGTTCTTCGGGAAATGGGCTATGAGCAGTTCTTC. Translating gives CSVGVVLREMGYEQFF.

The gene calls are TRBV5-1 and TRBJ1-1, with 8 bases that match TRBD1. From germline, CDR1 is SGHRS and CDR2 YFSETQ. Trimming at V came to 4 bases and at J to 4 bases, leaving 3 bases not matched to a gene. CDR3 length equals 13 residues. The CDR3 loop reads CASSQGARTEAFF. The CDR3 DNA reads TGCGCCAGCAGCCAGGGGGCGCGCACTGAAGCTTTCTTT.

This rearrangement joins TRBV7-2 to TRBJ2-5, with D perhaps matching TRBD1 or TRBD2 (5 bases each). Germline loops: CDR1 SGHTA, CDR2 FQGNSA. The CDR3 spans 15 residues. Trimming cost V 1 base and J 4 bases, with 13 bases left between them. CDR3: CASSLGRVAGETQYF. The DNA for the CDR3 is TGTGCCAGCAGCTTAGGCAGGGTCGCGGGAGAGACCCAGTACTTC.

This clone appeared once. V gene TRBV5-1 combines with J gene TRBJ1-1, with a weak D call TRBD1 (6 bases). V lost 3 bases to trimming and J lost 0 bases, with 18 bases between them. Germline CDR1 and CDR2: SGHRS and YFSETQ. The CDR3 extends over 17 amino acids. For the CDR3, the DNA is TGCGCCAGCAGCTCCCGGACGACAGGCCCTATGAACACTGAAGCTTTCTTT. Amino acid sequence: CASSSRTTGPMNTEAFF.

The chain joins TRBV27 to TRBJ2-2; 7 nucleotides agree with TRBD1. Germline trimming cut 5 bases from V and 1 base from J; bases unmatched to any gene: 7. This CDR3 spans 16 amino acids. Germline V gene sequence: CDR1 MNHEY, CDR2 SMNVEV (reference sequence). CDR3 region: CASSQGDGLNTGELFF. DNA for the CDR3: TGTGCCAGCAGTCAGGGGGACGGCCTGAACACCGGGGAGCTGTTTTTT.

The chain uses TRBV15 and TRBJ2-7, with 8 bases identical to TRBD1. There are 15 residues in the CDR3. CDR1 and CDR2 (germline): LNHNV, YYDKDF (reference sequence). Trimming took 5 bases from V and 7 from J; bases not matched to a gene: 13. The CDR3 region has the DNA TGTGCCACCAGCGCCCCGGGGACAGGTTTGGAGGAGCAGTACTTC. Its translation is CATSAPGTGLEEQYF.

This chain joins TRBV9 and TRBJ1-2; no firm D call. The CDR3 is 18 amino acids. Germline V CDR1 and CDR2: SGDLS, YYNGEE. Trimming removed 4 bases from V and 7 bases from J, with 29 bases in between. CDR3 sequence: CASSPRETRVVDQRGYTF. Written as DNA, the CDR3 is TGTGCCAGCAGCCCCAGAGAGACCCGAGTGGTCGATCAGCGTGGCTACACCTTC. The entire variable domain, with the rest obtained from reference TRBV9 and TRBJ1-2, is as follows: DSGVTQTPKHLITATGQRVTLRCSPRSGDLSVYWYQQSLDQGLQFLIQYYNGEERAKGNILERFSAQQFPDLHSELNLSSLELGDSALYFCASSPRETRVVDQRGYTFGSGTRLTVV.